This T cell receptor (beta chain) comes out of a study of blood T cell repertoires in COVID-19. Using immunoSEQ multiplex PCR, the repertoire was profiled, and TCRdb retains in-frame clones only, with some absent. The sample lists 150,000 to 250,000 clones; 70% to 80% were seen once. Germline CDR1 reads MGHRA; CDR2 reads YSYEKL. The V end was cut by 8 bases, the J end by 0 bases, with 10 bases between. The CDR3 spans 13 residues. V is TRBV4-1 and J is TRBJ1-1, with D tentatively TRBD1 (5 bases). The specimen was peripheral blood. This TCR came from a woman aged 35 to 49 with COVID-19, enrolled during active disease. CDR3 residues: CASSTGVNTEAFF. CDR3 bases: TGCGCCAGCTCTACAGGAGTGAACACTGAAGCTTTCTTT.